These 30 T cell receptor beta chains share one sample of origin, sequenced in a study of T cells after yellow fever vaccination. TCRdb processed the 5' RACE reads anew with MiXCR; each CDR3 protein has one entry. The sample holds 610,000 or so distinct CDR3 sequences, 9% to 15% seen once. Specimen: PBMCs, collected on the day of the yellow fever booster vaccination. All receptors come from a man aged 30-40 years who received the YFV17D yellow fever vaccine.

The rearrangement joins TRBV29-1 to TRBJ1-1; possible D gene TRBD1, 5 bases. Looked up from germline, CDR1 is SQVTM and CDR2 is ANQGSEA. CDR3 length: 13 residues. The V gene lost 7 bases and the J gene lost 4 bases, with 16 bases spanning the gap. Here the CDR3 reads CSAQVGRGTEAFF. The CDR3 region has the DNA TGCAGCGCCCAGGTGGGGAGGGGCACTGAAGCTTTCTTT.

The J gene is TRBJ2-2, the V gene TRBV9; possible D gene TRBD2, 5 bases. The CDR3 runs to 15 residues. The germline V and J ends were trimmed by 0 bases and 4 bases, with 10 bases remaining between them. Germline V gives CDR1 SGDLS, CDR2 YYNGEE. CDR3 bases: TGTGCCAGCAGCGTAGCCGGCGGGCCCACCGGGGAGCTGTTTTTT. Encoded protein: CASSVAGGPTGELFF.

This clonotype was detected only a few times. The chain is built from TRBV6-1 and TRBJ2-2; 9 bases fit TRBD1. The germline V gene has CDR1 MNHNS and CDR2 SASEGT. The CDR3 is 14 residues long. Germline trimming cut 8 bases from V and 7 bases from J; bases unmatched to any gene: 8. Written as DNA, the CDR3 is TGTGCCAGCGGTGGACAGGGGAACGGCGGGGAGCTGTTTTTT. Translating it yields CASGGQGNGGELFF.

CDR3 sequence (DNA): TGTGCCAGCAGGCAACTAGCGGGAGCTGGAGATACGCAGTATTTT. Amino acids: CASRQLAGAGDTQYF. The V gene is TRBV12-3 or TRBV12-4, the J gene TRBJ2-3; 11 nucleotides align to TRBD2. V dropped 6 bases and J dropped 5; count of bases not matched to a gene: 7. This CDR3 spans 15 amino acids.

The chain joins TRBV24-1 to TRBJ2-2; 9 bases align to TRBD1. The CDR3 is 16 amino acids. V lost 7 bases, J lost 1 base, and 6 bases stayed unmatched. CDR1 KGHDR and CDR2 SFDVKD come from the germline V gene. As DNA, the CDR3 is TGTGCCACCAGGGGACAGGGCCCCTGGAACACCGGGGAGCTGTTTTTT. This gives the protein CATRGQGPWNTGELFF.

The genes are TRBV7-9 and TRBJ2-1; TRBD1 matches 10 bases. Germline V gene sequence: CDR1 SEHNR, CDR2 FQNEAQ (reference sequence). V lost 4 bases to trimming and J lost 3 bases; unmatched junction nucleotides: 3. CDR3 length: 15 residues. CDR3 coding DNA: TGTGCCAGCAGCTATAGGACAGGGGGCTACAATGAGCAGTTCTTC. Amino acids: CASSYRTGGYNEQFF.

This clonotype occurred a few times. The rearrangement joins TRBV6-1 to TRBJ2-3; the D is unclear. V lost 6 bases and J lost 6, with 31 bases in between. The CDR3 has 19 amino acids. Germline lookup yields CDR1 MNHNS and CDR2 SASEGT. The CDR3 region has the DNA TGTGCCAGCAGAACCCCGAACCATCCATCCACTTCCTTTTTGGATACGCAGTATTTT. It encodes CASRTPNHPSTSFLDTQYF.

The chain joins TRBV20-1 to TRBJ1-5; unclear D gene. This CDR3 region has 12 residues. The V and J ends lost 0 bases and 6 bases respectively, with 6 bases between them. Looked up from germline, CDR1 is DFQATT and CDR2 is SNEGSKA (reference sequence). CDR3 sequence: CSARDGTQPQHF. The CDR3 nucleotides read TGCAGTGCTAGAGATGGAACTCAGCCCCAGCATTTT.

This clonotype appeared a few times. The genes are TRBV7-9 and TRBJ2-7; the D gene is possibly TRBD2 (5 bases). The CDR3 is 15 residues long. Germline-derived CDR1 and CDR2 are SEHNR and FQNEAQ (reference sequence). V lost 2 bases and J lost 2, with 13 bases in between. The CDR3 spells CASSLSSHLPYEQYF. The CDR3 region has the DNA TGTGCCAGCAGCTTATCTAGCCACCTCCCCTACGAGCAGTACTTC.

The genes are TRBV7-2 and TRBJ2-5, with 8 bases lining up with TRBD2. V shed 7 bases, J shed 4 bases, and the junction held 5 bases outside the gene matches. Germline values: CDR1 SGHTA, CDR2 FQGNSA. There are 13 residues in the CDR3. CDR3 sequence: CASTQRGGETQYF. The CDR3 DNA reads as TGTGCCAGCACTCAACGGGGGGGAGAGACCCAGTACTTC.

This clonotype was seen ten or more times. The chain carries TRBV19 and TRBJ1-1, with D hard to call. This CDR3 region has 13 residues. V dropped 4 bases and J dropped 2 bases, with 8 bases sitting between them. The germline V gene encodes CDR1 LNHDA and CDR2 SQIVND (reference sequence). CDR3: CASSKGRNTEAFF. For the CDR3, the DNA is TGTGCCAGTAGTAAAGGCAGAAACACTGAAGCTTTCTTT. Full variable domain (missing parts from reference TRBV19 and TRBJ1-1): DGGITQSPKYLFRKEGQNVTLSCEQNLNHDAMYWYRQDPGQGLRLIYYSQIVNDFQKGDIAEGYSVSREKKESFPLTVTSAQKNPTAFYLCASSKGRNTEAFFGQGTRLTVV.

The chain is built from TRBV5-4 and TRBJ1-2; D not resolved. The CDR3 sequence is 14 residues long. The germline V and J ends were trimmed by 0 bases and 2 bases, with 8 bases remaining between them. The germline V gene encodes CDR1 SGHNT and CDR2 YYREEE (reference sequence). CDR3 amino acids: CASSLGTVNYGYTF. DNA of the CDR3: TGTGCCAGCAGCTTGGGGACGGTGAACTATGGCTACACCTTC.

The chain carries TRBV9 and TRBJ2-1; 12 positions match TRBD2. Germline V gene sequence: CDR1 SGDLS, CDR2 YYNGEE. CDR3 length equals 16 residues. V was pared by 4 bases and J by 8 bases, with 10 bases of the junction left unmatched. In DNA, the CDR3 is TGTGCCAGCAGCCAAAGGACTAGCGGGAAATGGGATGAGCAGTTCTTC. Residues: CASSQRTSGKWDEQFF.

The chain couples TRBV4-3 to TRBJ2-1, with a possible D match to TRBD1 (5 bases). CDR3 size: 14 residues. Trimming left V 1 base short and J 8 bases short, with 12 bases between. Germline V lookup: CDR1 LGHNA, CDR2 YSLEER. CDR3 loop: CASSQAWQGDEQFF. The CDR3 DNA sequence: TGCGCCAGCAGCCAAGCCTGGCAGGGCGATGAGCAGTTCTTC.

This clonotype has only a few counts. The CDR3 sequence is CASSNPSAGGELFF. CDR3 sequence (DNA): TGTGCCAGCAGTAACCCTTCGGCGGGCGGGGAGCTGTTTTTT. The gene calls are TRBV28 and TRBJ2-2; D is possibly TRBD2 (5 bases). CDR1 and CDR2 from the germline V gene are MDHEN and SYDVKM. The CDR3 contains 14 residues. The germline V and J ends were trimmed by 5 bases and 7 bases, with 14 bases remaining between them.

This clonotype was counted between two and nine times. The chain employs TRBV6-6 and TRBJ1-2; no reliable D call. This CDR3 is 13 amino acids long. Germline loops: CDR1 MNHNY, CDR2 SVGAGI (reference sequence). The ends were cut back, 6 bases at V and 1 base at J, with 9 bases in the middle. CDR3 sequence (DNA): TGTGCCAGCAGCCCGGCCGTTAACTATGGCTACACCTTC. It yields the protein CASSPAVNYGYTF.

V and J are TRBV15 and TRBJ2-7, with D perhaps matching TRBD1 (5 bases). The ends were cut back, 0 bases at V and 2 bases at J, with 14 bases in the middle. The CDR3 is made up of 16 amino acids. The germline V gene has CDR1 LNHNV and CDR2 YYDKDF (reference sequence). The CDR3 region has the DNA TGTGCCACCAGCAGAGAAAGGGGTAGTTGGACCTACGAGCAGTACTTC. As protein: CATSRERGSWTYEQYF. Looking up the rest from reference TRBV15 and TRBJ2-7 gives the full variable domain: DAMVIQNPRYQVTQFGKPVTLSCSQTLNHNVMYWYQQKSSQAPKLLFHYYDKDFNNEADTPDNFQSRRPNTSFCFLDIRSPGLGDTAMYLCATSRERGSWTYEQYFGPGTRLTVT.

The J gene is TRBJ2-1, the V gene TRBV25-1; possibly TRBD1 or TRBD2 for D (5 bases each). Looked up from germline, CDR1 is MGHDK and CDR2 is SYGVNS. Trimming pared 6 bases from V and 5 bases from J, leaving 14 bases between. The CDR3 spans 14 residues. This chain's CDR3 is CASSPVTGHNEQFF. The CDR3, as DNA: TGTGCCAGCAGCCCCGTGACGGGGCACAATGAGCAGTTCTTC.

This clonotype was picked up a small number of times. V is TRBV20-1 and J is TRBJ2-3; 9 bases map to TRBD2. The CDR3 runs 15 residues. From germline, CDR1 is DFQATT and CDR2 SNEGSKA (reference sequence). The trim removed 5 bases at V and 4 bases at J, leaving 10 bases unmatched. The CDR3 protein is CSALHLAGRSDTQYF. DNA for the CDR3: TGCAGTGCTTTACATCTAGCGGGACGATCAGATACGCAGTATTTT.

This clonotype was observed a handful of times. An end of the junction does not agree with germline; a read error may underlie this. The genes are TRBV6-2 or TRBV6-3 and TRBJ2-1, with TRBD1 as a possible D gene (6 bases). Germline V gene sequence: CDR1 MNHEY, CDR2 SVGEGT. The CDR3 loop spans 11 amino acids. The CDR3, as DNA: TGTGCCAGTCGATTTGGACAGACCCCTTTTTTC. Protein: CASRFGQTPFF.

This clonotype was detected a few times. This rearrangement joins TRBV11-2 to TRBJ2-1, with 10 bases matching TRBD2. The germline CDR1 and CDR2 sequences are SGHAT and FQNNGV. The V and J ends lost 4 bases and 8 bases, in that order; junction bases with no gene match: 17. CDR3 length: 18 amino acids. The CDR3 nucleotides are TGTGCCAGCAGCTCAAGGCCTCGTTCTCTAGCGGGAGCCCATGAGCAGTTCTTC. Protein: CASSSRPRSLAGAHEQFF.

This rearrangement joins TRBV29-1 to TRBJ2-4; no clear D gene. The V end lost 7 bases, the J end lost 8 bases, and 15 bases lay between the germline ends. Germline V CDR1 and CDR2: SQVTM, ANQGSEA. The CDR3 consists of 12 residues. The CDR3 coding sequence is TGCAGCGGGGTGATGGGGTCAGACATTCAGTACTTC. Translation: CSGVMGSDIQYF.

Only a few counts were recorded for this clonotype. V usage is TRBV7-6 and J usage is TRBJ2-2; TRBD1 matches 8 bases. Germline V CDR1 and CDR2: SGHVS, FNYEAQ. V lost 5 bases and J lost 6; bases outside the gene matches: 8. The CDR3 is made up of 15 amino acids. The CDR3 coding sequence is TGTGCCAGCAGCAAGGACAGGGCGAGAGCCGGGGAGCTGTTTTTT. This codes for CASSKDRARAGELFF.

This clonotype was detected only a few times. The rearrangement joins TRBV20-1 to TRBJ2-3; 7 nucleotides align to TRBD1. This CDR3 has 13 amino acids. J was trimmed by 3 bases and V by 4 bases; bases with no gene match: 4. From germline, CDR1 is DFQATT and CDR2 SNEGSKA (reference sequence). CDR3 nucleotides: TGCAGTGCTACTCAGGACAGGACAGATACGCAGTATTTT. It codes for CSATQDRTDTQYF.

This clonotype was observed at least ten times. The rearrangement uses TRBV15 and TRBJ2-4; D unresolved. Germline assignment: CDR1 LNHNV and CDR2 YYDKDF (reference sequence). The CDR3 sequence is 16 residues long. The V and J ends lost 0 bases and 3 bases respectively, with 12 bases between them. CDR3 residues: CATSRDYPRGKNIQYF. CDR3 DNA sequence: TGTGCCACCAGCAGAGATTACCCCCGAGGCAAAAACATTCAGTACTTC. The full variable domain, with the rest looked up from reference TRBV15 and TRBJ2-4, is DAMVIQNPRYQVTQFGKPVTLSCSQTLNHNVMYWYQQKSSQAPKLLFHYYDKDFNNEADTPDNFQSRRPNTSFCFLDIRSPGLGDTAMYLCATSRDYPRGKNIQYFGAGTRLSVL.

The chain couples TRBV28 to TRBJ2-6, with D unclear. The length of the CDR3 is 15 residues. The V gene's germline CDR1 is MDHEN and CDR2 SYDVKM. Trimming removed 7 bases at V and 0 bases at J, with 10 bases between. In DNA form, the CDR3 reads TGTGCCAGCATGCCGGCACACTCTGGGGCCAACGTCCTGACTTTC. As protein: CASMPAHSGANVLTF.

The genes are TRBV7-9 and TRBJ2-7, with D possibly TRBD2 on 6 matching bases. The CDR3 has 15 amino acids. CDR1 SEHNR and CDR2 FQNEAQ come from the germline V gene (reference sequence). The V end was cut by 4 bases, the J end by 8 bases, with 21 bases between. Here the CDR3 reads CASSYGGTSTFQQYF. For the CDR3, the DNA is TGTGCCAGCAGCTACGGCGGGACCTCTACGTTCCAGCAGTACTTC. The whole variable domain, remainder taken from reference TRBV7-9 and TRBJ2-7, is DTGVSQNPRHKITKRGQNVTFRCDPISEHNRLYWYRQTLGQGPEFLTYFQNEAQLEKSRLLSDRFSAERPKGSFSTLEIQRTEQGDSAMYLCASSYGGTSTFQQYFGPGTRLTVT.

Ten or more counts support this clonotype. The J gene is TRBJ2-3, the V gene TRBV7-2, with D maybe TRBD2 (5 bases). The CDR3 has 15 residues. Deletions cut 5 bases from V and 0 bases from J, with 12 bases between. Germline-derived CDR1 and CDR2 are SGHTA and FQGNSA. The CDR3: CASSARLSSTDTQYF. CDR3 bases: TGTGCCAGCAGCGCCCGACTATCAAGCACAGATACGCAGTATTTT.

This clonotype was picked up a small number of times. Here the CDR3 DNA reads TGCGCCAGCAGCGAACTAGCGGGAGTCGAGACCCAGTACTTC. Its protein product is CASSELAGVETQYF. The gene calls are TRBV4-1 and TRBJ2-5, with 11 bases identical to TRBD2. CDR1 is MGHRA, CDR2 YSYEKL, per germline. V shed 5 bases, J shed 5 bases, and the junction held 4 bases outside the gene matches. This CDR3 spans 14 amino acids.

V usage is TRBV5-1 and J usage is TRBJ2-3, with D hard to call. Trimming left V 4 bases short and J 6 bases short, with 15 bases between. CDR3 length: 14 amino acids. Germline V gene data show CDR1 as SGHRS and CDR2 as YFSETQ. The CDR3 is CASSPLAVWDTQYF. CDR3 nucleotide sequence: TGCGCCAGCAGCCCGCTCGCGGTTTGGGATACGCAGTATTTT.